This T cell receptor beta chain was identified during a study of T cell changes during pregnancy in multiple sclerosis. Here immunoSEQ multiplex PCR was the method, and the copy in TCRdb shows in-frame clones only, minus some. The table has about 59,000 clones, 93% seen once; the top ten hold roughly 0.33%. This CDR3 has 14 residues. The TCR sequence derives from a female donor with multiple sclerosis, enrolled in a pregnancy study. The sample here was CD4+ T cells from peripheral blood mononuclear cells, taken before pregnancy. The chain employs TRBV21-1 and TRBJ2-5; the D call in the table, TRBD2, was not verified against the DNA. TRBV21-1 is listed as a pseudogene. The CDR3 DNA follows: TGTGCCAGCAGCGGGGCTAGCCGGGGGGAGACCCAGTACTTC. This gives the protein CASSGASRGETQYF.